These 4 T cell receptor beta chains were all obtained from the same sample, sequenced in a study of blood T cell repertoires in COVID-19. Profiled with immunoSEQ multiplex PCR; TCRdb holds only in-frame clones, not every one. The sample lists some 220,000 clones, around 80% occurring once. Sequenced input: peripheral blood. All receptors derive from a human donor in a cohort sampled during active COVID-19.

The rearrangement joins TRBV15 to TRBJ2-5, with 12 positions matching TRBD2. This CDR3 spans 17 amino acids. V was clipped by 2 bases and J by 1 base; unmatched bases: 5. The V gene's germline CDR1 is LNHNV and CDR2 YYDKDF (reference sequence). CDR3 coding DNA: TGTGCCACCAGCAGACGCACTAGCGGGAGGTTCCAAGAGACCCAGTACTTC. This codes for CATSRRTSGRFQETQYF.

This clone was seen only once. The gene calls are TRBV6-5 and TRBJ2-1; 13 bases fit TRBD2. Trimming removed 6 bases from V and 8 bases from J; junction bases left unmatched: 4. Germline assignment: CDR1 MNHEY and CDR2 SVGAGI. The length of the CDR3 is 14 residues. The DNA of the CDR3 is TGTGCCAGCAGCGGGACTAGCGGGATCCATGAGCAGTTCTTC. It codes for CASSGTSGIHEQFF.

This chain uses TRBV19 with TRBJ1-5; D not certain. The V end was cut by 3 bases, the J end by 2 bases, with 23 bases between. Per the germline V gene, CDR1 is LNHDA and CDR2 is SQIVND (reference sequence). This CDR3 is 19 amino acids long. This CDR3 is CASSITSSRRLGGNQPQHF. CDR3 sequence (DNA): TGTGCCAGTAGTATCACCTCCAGTCGGAGGCTTGGAGGCAATCAGCCCCAGCATTTT. Variable domain in full (rest from reference TRBV19 and TRBJ1-5): DGGITQSPKYLFRKEGQNVTLSCEQNLNHDAMYWYRQDPGQGLRLIYYSQIVNDFQKGDIAEGYSVSREKKESFPLTVTSAQKNPTAFYLCASSITSSRRLGGNQPQHFGDGTRLSIL.

This clone was picked up a small number of times. The rearrangement joins TRBV2 to TRBJ2-5; 7 positions match TRBD2. The CDR3 covers 16 residues. Germline CDR1 and CDR2: SNHLY and FYNNEI. The ends lost 0 bases at V and 4 bases at J; junction bases unmatched: 8. The CDR3 nucleotides are TGTGCCAGCAGTGAAGCGGGGGGGTATTCGGGAGAGACCCAGTACTTC. Amino acids: CASSEAGGYSGETQYF.